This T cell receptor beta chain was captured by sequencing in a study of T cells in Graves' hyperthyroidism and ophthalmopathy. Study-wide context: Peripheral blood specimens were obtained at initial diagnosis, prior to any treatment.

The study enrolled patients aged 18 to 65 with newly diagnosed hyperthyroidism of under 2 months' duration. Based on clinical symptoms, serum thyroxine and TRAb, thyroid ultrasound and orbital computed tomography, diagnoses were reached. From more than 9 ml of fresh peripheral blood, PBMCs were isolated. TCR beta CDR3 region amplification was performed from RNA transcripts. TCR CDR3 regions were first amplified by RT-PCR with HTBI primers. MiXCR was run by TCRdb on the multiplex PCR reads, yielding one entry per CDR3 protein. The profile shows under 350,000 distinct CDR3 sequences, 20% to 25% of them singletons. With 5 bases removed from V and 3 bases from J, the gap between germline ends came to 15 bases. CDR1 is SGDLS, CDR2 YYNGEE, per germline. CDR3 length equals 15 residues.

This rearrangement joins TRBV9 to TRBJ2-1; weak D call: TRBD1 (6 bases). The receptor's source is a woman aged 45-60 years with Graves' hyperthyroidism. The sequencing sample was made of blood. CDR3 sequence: CASSYRQDIYNEQFF. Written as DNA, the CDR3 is TGTGCCAGCAGTTACCGACAGGATATCTACAATGAGCAGTTCTTC.